A selection of T cell receptor beta chains follows, all from one sample in a study of response to subunit inactivated influenza vaccine. TCRdb fed the RT-PCR reads into MiXCR, producing one record per CDR3 protein. Counted here are 550,000 to 800,000 distinct CDR3 sequences, 15% to 18% occurring once; the ten biggest clones make up around 10%. The source was PBMCs from blood, collected approximately 13 days after vaccination. Every receptor here comes from a man between 45 and 60 years old who received an inactivated influenza vaccine. CDR3s include the opening cysteine and the closing phenylalanine or tryptophan. The D gene is left open where the match is weak. Size is stated for part of the rows, as once, few or many counts, or as a class when the clone is expanded.

J gene,D gene,V gene,clone size,CDR3 protein,CDR3 DNA
TRBJ2-7,-,TRBV10-3,-,CAIRGQNYEQYF,TGTGCCATCAGAGGACAGAACTACGAGCAGTACTTC
TRBJ2-3,TRBD2,TRBV28,-,CASSLFPPLAGGSRGTDTQYF,TGTGCCAGCAGTTTATTTCCGCCTCTAGCGGGGGGATCACGAGGCACAGATACGCAGTATTTT
TRBJ2-3,-,TRBV20-1,-,CSARDMGTSTDTQYF,TGCAGTGCTAGAGATATGGGTACTAGCACAGATACGCAGTATTTT
TRBJ2-3,-,TRBV6-5,many,CASSYSGLTDTQYF,TGTGCCAGCAGTTACTCGGGACTCACAGATACGCAGTATTTT
TRBJ2-1,-,TRBV20-1,-,CSANGQSTHIYNEQFF,TGCAGTGCTAACGGACAGAGCACACATATCTACAATGAGCAGTTCTTC
TRBJ2-2,-,TRBV7-8,few,CATITTGELFF,TGTGCCACCATCACAACGGGGGAGCTGTTTTTT
TRBJ2-1,-,TRBV20-1,few,CSAAPYEQFF,TGCAGTGCCGCCCCCTATGAGCAGTTCTTC
TRBJ2-1,-,TRBV6-2/TRBV6-3,few,CASSYSGGPPLNEQFF,TGTGCCAGCAGTTACTCTGGGGGGCCCCCTCTCAATGAGCAGTTCTTC
TRBJ2-3,-,TRBV12-3/TRBV12-4,-,CASTEADTQYF,TGTGCCAGCACCGAGGCAGATACGCAGTATTTT
TRBJ2-1,TRBD1,TRBV5-1,few,CASSLAPRGTYNEQFF,TGCGCCAGCAGCTTGGCCCCCAGGGGGACGTACAATGAGCAGTTCTTC
TRBJ2-6,-,TRBV6-2/TRBV6-3,-,CASSSPLLGTPHSGANVLTF,TGTGCCAGCAGTTCCCCTTTACTTGGAACCCCGCACTCTGGGGCCAACGTCCTGACTTTC
TRBJ2-7,TRBD1,TRBV4-3,-,CASSPGTGGEYEQYF,TGCGCCAGCAGCCCCGGGACAGGGGGGGAGTACGAGCAGTACTTC
TRBJ1-2,-,TRBV4-2,few,CASSQGPRTGENGYTF,TGTGCCAGCAGTCAAGGACCCCGGACGGGAGAGAATGGCTACACCTTC
TRBJ2-1,-,TRBV24-1,-,CATSDLKAEGTGIYNEQFF,TGTGCCACCAGTGATTTGAAGGCTGAGGGGACCGGGATCTACAATGAGCAGTTCTTC
TRBJ2-6,-,TRBV11-2,-,CASSAIRGDNSGANVLTF,TGTGCCAGCAGCGCAATTAGAGGGGACAACTCTGGGGCCAACGTCCTGACTTTC
TRBJ2-1,TRBD2,TRBV2,few,CASRARTSGAYNEQFF,TGTGCCAGCAGGGCGAGGACTAGCGGCGCCTACAATGAGCAGTTCTTC